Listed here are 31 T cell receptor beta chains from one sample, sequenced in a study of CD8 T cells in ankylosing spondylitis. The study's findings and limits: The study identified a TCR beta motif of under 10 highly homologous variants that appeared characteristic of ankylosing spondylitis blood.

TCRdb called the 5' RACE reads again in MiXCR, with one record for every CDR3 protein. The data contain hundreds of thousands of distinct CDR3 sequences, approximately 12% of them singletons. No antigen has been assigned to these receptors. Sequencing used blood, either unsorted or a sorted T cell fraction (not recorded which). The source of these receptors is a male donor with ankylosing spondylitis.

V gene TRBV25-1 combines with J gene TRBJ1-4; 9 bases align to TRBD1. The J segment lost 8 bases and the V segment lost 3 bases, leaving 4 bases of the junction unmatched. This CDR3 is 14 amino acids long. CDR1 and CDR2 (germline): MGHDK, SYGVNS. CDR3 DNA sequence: TGTGCCAGCAGTGAGGGGACAGGGAAGGAAAAACTGTTTTTT. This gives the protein CASSEGTGKEKLFF.

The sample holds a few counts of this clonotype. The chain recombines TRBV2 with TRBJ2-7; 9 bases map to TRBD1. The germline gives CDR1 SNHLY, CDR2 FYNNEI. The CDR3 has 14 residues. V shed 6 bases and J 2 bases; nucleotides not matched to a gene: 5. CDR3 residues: CASSGTGGAYEQYF. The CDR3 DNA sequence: TGTGCCAGCAGCGGAACAGGGGGCGCCTACGAGCAGTACTTC.

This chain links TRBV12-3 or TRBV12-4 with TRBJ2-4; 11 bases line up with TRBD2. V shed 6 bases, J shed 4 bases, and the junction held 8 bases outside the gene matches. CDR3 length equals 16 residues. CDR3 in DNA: TGTGCCAGCAGCCCCCTAACTAGCGGGAGTAAAAACATTCAGTACTTC. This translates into CASSPLTSGSKNIQYF.

The DNA for the CDR3 is TGTGCCAGCAGCCGCCCAGTACCGGTCTATGGCTACACCTTC. It specifies CASSRPVPVYGYTF. The chain is built from TRBV7-2 and TRBJ1-2; D not certain. Trimming stripped 5 bases from V and 4 bases from J, with 14 bases between. Germline CDR1 reads SGHTA; CDR2 reads FQGNSA. CDR3 length: 14 residues.

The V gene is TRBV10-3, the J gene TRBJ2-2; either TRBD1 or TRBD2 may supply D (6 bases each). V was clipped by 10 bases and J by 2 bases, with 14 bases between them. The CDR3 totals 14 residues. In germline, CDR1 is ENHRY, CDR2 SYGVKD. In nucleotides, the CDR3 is TGTGCCACCGGGGGCGGGATCAACACCGGGGAGCTGTTTTTT. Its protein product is CATGGGINTGELFF.

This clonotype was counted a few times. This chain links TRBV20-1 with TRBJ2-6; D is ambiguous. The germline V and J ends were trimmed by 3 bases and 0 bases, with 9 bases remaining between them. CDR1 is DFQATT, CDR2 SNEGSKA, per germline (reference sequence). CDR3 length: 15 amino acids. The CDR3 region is CSASPGFSGANVLTF. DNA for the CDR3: TGCAGTGCTAGTCCCGGTTTCTCTGGGGCCAACGTCCTGACTTTC.

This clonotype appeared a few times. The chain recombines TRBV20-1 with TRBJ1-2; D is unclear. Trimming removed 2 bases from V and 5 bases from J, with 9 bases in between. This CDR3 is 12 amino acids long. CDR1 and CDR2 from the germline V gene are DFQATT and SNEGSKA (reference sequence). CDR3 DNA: TGCAGTGCTAGACCGGACGATTATGGCTACACCTTC. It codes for CSARPDDYGYTF.

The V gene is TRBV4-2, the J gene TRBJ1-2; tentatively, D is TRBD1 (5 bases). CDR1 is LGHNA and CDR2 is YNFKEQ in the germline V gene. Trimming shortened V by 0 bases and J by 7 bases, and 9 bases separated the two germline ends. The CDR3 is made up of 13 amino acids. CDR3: CASSQDPGTGYTF. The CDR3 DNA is TGTGCCAGCAGCCAAGATCCGGGGACTGGCTACACCTTC.

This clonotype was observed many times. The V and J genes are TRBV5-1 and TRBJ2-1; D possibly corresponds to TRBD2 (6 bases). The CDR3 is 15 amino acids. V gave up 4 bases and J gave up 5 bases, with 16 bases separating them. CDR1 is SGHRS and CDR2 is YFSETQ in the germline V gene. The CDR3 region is CASSPLAGSDNEQFF. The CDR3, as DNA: TGCGCCAGCAGCCCTCTGGCGGGGAGCGACAATGAGCAGTTCTTC. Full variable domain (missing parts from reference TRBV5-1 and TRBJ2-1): KAGVTQTPRYLIKTRGQQVTLSCSPISGHRSVSWYQQTPGQGLQFLFEYFSETQRNKGNFPGRFSGRQFSNSRSEMNVSTLELGDSALYLCASSPLAGSDNEQFFGPGTRLTVL.

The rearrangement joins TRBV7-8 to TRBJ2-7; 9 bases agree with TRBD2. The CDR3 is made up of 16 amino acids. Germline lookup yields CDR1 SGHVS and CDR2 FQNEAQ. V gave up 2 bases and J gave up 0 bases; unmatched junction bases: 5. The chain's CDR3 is CASSLLAGRGSYEQYF. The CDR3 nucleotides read TGTGCCAGCAGCTTACTAGCGGGACGGGGCTCCTACGAGCAGTACTTC.

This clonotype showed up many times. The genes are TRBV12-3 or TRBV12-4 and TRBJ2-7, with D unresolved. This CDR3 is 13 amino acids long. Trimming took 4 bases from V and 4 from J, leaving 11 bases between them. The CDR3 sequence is CASSSPPPYEQYF. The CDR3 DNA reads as TGTGCCAGCAGTTCCCCCCCTCCATACGAGCAGTACTTC.

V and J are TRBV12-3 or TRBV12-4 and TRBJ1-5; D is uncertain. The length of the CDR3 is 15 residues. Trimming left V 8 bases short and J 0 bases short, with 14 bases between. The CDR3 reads CASSRRAVSNQPQHF. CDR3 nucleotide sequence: TGTGCCAGCTCCCGTAGGGCAGTTAGCAATCAGCCCCAGCATTTT.

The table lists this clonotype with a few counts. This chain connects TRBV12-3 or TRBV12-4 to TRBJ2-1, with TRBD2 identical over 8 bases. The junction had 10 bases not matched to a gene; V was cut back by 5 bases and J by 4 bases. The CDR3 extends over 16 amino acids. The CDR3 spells CASSPSRLANYNEQFF. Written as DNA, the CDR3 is TGTGCCAGCAGTCCATCCCGACTAGCGAATTACAATGAGCAGTTCTTC.

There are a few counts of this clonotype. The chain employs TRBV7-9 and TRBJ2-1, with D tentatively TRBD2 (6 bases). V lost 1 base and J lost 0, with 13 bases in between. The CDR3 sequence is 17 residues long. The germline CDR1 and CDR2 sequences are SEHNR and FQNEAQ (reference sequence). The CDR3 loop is CASSLVSGVSSYNEQFF. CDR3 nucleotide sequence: TGTGCCAGCAGCTTAGTGTCGGGAGTGAGCTCCTACAATGAGCAGTTCTTC.

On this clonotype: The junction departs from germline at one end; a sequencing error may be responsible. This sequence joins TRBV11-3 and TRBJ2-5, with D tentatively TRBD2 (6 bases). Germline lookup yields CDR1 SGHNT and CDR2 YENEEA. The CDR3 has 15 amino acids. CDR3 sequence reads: CASSDRGNGQETQHF. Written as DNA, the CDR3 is TGTGCCAGCAGCGACCGGGGGAACGGGCAAGAGACCCAGCACTTC.

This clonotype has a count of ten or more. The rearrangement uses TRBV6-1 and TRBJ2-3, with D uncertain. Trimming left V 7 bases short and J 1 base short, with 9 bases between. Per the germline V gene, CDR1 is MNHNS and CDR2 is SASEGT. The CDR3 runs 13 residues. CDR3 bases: TGTGCCAGCAATGAGAGAGGCACAGATACGCAGTATTTT. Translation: CASNERGTDTQYF.

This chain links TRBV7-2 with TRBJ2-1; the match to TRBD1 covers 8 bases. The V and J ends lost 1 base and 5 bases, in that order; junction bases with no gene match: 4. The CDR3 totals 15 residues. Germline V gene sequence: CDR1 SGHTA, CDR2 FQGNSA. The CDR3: CASSLGQGSNNEQFF. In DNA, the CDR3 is TGTGCCAGCAGCTTAGGACAGGGGAGTAACAATGAGCAGTTCTTC.

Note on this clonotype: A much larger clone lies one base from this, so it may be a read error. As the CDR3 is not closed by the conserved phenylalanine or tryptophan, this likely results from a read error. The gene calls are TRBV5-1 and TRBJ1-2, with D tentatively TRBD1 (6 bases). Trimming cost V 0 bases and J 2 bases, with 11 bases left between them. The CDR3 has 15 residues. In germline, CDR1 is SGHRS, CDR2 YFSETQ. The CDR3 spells CASSLDRGRNYGYTS. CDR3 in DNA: TGCGCCAGCAGCTTGGATCGGGGGCGCAACTATGGCTACACCTCC.

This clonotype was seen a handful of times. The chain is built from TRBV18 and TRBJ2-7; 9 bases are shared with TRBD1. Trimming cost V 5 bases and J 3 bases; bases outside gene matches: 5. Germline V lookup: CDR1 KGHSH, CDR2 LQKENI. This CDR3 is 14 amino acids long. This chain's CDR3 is CASSAGTGNYEQYF. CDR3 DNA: TGTGCCAGCTCAGCCGGGACAGGGAACTACGAGCAGTACTTC. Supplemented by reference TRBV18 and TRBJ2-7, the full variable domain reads NAGVMQNPRHLVRRRGQEARLRCSPMKGHSHVYWYRQLPEEGLKFMVYLQKENIIDESGMPKERFSAEFPKEGPSILRIQQVVRGDSAAYFCASSAGTGNYEQYFGPGTRLTVT.

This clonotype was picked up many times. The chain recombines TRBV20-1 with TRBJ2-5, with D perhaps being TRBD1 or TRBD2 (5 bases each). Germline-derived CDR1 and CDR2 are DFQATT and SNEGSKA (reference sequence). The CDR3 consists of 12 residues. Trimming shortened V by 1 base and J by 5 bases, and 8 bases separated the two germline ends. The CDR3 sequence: CSARVGDETQYF. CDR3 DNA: TGCAGTGCTAGAGTGGGGGATGAGACCCAGTACTTC.

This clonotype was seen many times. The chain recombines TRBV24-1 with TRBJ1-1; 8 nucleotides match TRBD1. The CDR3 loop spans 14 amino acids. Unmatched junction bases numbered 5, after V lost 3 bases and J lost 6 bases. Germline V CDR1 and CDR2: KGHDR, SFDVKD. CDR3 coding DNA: TGTGCCACCAGTGATGGCGGACAGGGACCTGAAGCTTTCTTT. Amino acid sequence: CATSDGGQGPEAFF.

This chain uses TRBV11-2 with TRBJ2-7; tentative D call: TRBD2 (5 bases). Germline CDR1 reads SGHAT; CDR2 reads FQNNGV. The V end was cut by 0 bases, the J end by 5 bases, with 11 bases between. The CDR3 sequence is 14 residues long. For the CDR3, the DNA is TGTGCCAGCAGCTTAGATTTGAGGGTGCACGAGCAGTACGTC. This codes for CASSLDLRVHEQYV.

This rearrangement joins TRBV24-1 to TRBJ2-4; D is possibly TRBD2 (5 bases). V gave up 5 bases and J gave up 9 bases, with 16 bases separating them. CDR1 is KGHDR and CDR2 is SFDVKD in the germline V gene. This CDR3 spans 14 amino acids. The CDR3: CATSAAAAGSIQYF. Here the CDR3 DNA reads TGTGCCACCAGTGCAGCGGCGGCGGGTAGCATTCAGTACTTC.

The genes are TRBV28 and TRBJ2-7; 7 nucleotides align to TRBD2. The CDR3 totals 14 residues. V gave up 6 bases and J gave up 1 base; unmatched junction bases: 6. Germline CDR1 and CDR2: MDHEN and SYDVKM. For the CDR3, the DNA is TGTGCCAGCAGCCGCCCGGGACTATCCTACGAGCAGTACTTC. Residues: CASSRPGLSYEQYF.

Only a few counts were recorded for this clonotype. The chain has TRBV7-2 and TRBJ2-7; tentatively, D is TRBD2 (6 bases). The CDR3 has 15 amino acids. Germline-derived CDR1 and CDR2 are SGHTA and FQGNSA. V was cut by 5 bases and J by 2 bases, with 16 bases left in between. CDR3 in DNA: TGTGCCAGCAGCGTGGCTAGCGTTTTAACCTACGAGCAGTACTTC. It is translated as CASSVASVLTYEQYF.

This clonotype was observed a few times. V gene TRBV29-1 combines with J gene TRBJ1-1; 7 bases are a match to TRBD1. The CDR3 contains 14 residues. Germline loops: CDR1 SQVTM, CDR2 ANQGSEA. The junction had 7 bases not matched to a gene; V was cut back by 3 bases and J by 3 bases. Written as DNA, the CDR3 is TGCAGCGTTGAGGGTGACAGGGAGGACACTGAAGCTTTCTTT. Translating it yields CSVEGDREDTEAFF.

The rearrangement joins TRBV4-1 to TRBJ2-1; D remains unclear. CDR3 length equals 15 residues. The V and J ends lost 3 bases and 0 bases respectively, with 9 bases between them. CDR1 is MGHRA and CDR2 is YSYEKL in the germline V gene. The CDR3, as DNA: TGCGCCAGCAGCCAGGCCCCAGCCTCCTACAATGAGCAGTTCTTC. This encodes CASSQAPASYNEQFF.

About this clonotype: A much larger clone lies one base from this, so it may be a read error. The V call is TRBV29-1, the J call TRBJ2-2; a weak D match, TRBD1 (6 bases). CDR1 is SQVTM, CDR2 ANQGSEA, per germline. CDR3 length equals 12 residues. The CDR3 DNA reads TGCAGCGGGGGGACAATGCCCGGGGAGCTGGTTTTT. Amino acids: CSGGTMPGELVF.

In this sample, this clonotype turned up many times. Here the CDR3 reads CASSFEPGNQPQHF. For the CDR3, the DNA is TGTGCCAGCAGTTTCGAGCCGGGGAATCAGCCCCAGCATTTT. The chain couples TRBV12-3 or TRBV12-4 to TRBJ1-5, with D uncertain. V gave up 3 bases and J gave up 4 bases, with 10 bases separating them. CDR3 length: 14 residues.

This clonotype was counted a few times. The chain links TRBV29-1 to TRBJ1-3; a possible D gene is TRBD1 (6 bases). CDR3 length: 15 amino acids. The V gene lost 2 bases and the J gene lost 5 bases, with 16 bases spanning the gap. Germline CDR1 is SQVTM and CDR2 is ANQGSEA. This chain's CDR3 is CSVETWTAGRNTIYF. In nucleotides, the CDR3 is TGCAGCGTTGAAACATGGACAGCGGGGAGAAACACCATATATTTT.

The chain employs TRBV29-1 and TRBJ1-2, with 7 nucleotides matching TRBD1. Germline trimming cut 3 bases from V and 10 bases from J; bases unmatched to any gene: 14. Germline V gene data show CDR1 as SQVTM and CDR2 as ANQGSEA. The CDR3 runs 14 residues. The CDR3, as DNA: TGCAGCGTTGACGACGAGACAGGGATGAGGCCCTACACCTTC. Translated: CSVDDETGMRPYTF.